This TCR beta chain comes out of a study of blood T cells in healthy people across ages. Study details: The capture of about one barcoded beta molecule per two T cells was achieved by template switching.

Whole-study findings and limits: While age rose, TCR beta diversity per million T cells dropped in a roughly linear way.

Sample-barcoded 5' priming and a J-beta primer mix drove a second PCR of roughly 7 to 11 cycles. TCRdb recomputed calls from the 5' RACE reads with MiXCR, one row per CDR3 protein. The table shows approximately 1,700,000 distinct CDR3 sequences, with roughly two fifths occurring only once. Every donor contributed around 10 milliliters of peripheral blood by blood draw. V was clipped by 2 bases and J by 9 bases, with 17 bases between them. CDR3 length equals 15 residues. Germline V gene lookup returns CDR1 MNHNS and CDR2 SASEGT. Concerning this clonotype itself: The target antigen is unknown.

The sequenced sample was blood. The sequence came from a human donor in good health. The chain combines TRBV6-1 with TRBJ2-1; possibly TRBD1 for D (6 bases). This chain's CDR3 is CASSEPGGRGFEQFF. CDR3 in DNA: TGTGCCAGCAGTGAACCCGGTGGCAGGGGCTTTGAGCAGTTCTTC.